Given below is one T cell receptor (beta chain) in context. The record originates from a study of technical replicates of blood from a few donors. Assay: immunoSEQ multiplex PCR; the TCRdb copy retains only in-frame clones and omits some. Of fewer than 100,000 clones in the sample, 95% to 97% were seen once. V lost 5 bases to trimming and J lost 4 bases, with 21 bases between them. The CDR3 is 18 residues long. The germline gives CDR1 LNHDA, CDR2 SQIVND (reference sequence). V is TRBV19 and J is TRBJ2-6; tentative D call: TRBD1 (6 bases). The sequenced sample consisted of T cells isolated from PBMCs. The receptor was derived from a human donor in good health. For the CDR3, the DNA is TGTGCCAGTAGTTTAGCAGGGGCCGCGAGTTTGGGGGCCAACGTCCTGACTTTC. As protein: CASSLAGAASLGANVLTF.